The 12 T cell receptor beta chains below all came from one sample that was sequenced in a study of control samples from healthy donors and cancer patients. Repertoires were generated with immunoSEQ multiplex PCR, while TCRdb's copy carries only in-frame clones and drops some. The data show about 70,000 clones, with approximately 94% seen just once and more than 2.5% held by the top ten. Sequenced input: blood. These receptors all come from a woman aged 25 to 39 in good health.

The chain is built from TRBV18 and TRBJ1-1; D gene uncertain. V lost 2 bases to trimming and J lost 8 bases, with 6 bases between them. The CDR3 is 11 residues long. Per germline, CDR1 KGHSH and CDR2 LQKENI. The CDR3 loop reads CASSPGREAFF. Written as DNA, the CDR3 is TGTGCCAGCTCACCAGGGAGGGAAGCTTTCTTT.

This chain joins TRBV11-3 and TRBJ2-3; possible D gene TRBD1, 5 bases. Trimming cost V 5 bases and J 1 base, with 10 bases left between them. CDR1 is SGHNT and CDR2 is YENEEA in the germline V gene. This CDR3 is 14 amino acids long. CDR3 residues: CASSVGARTDTQYF. The CDR3 DNA reads as TGTGCCAGCAGCGTAGGGGCCCGCACAGATACGCAGTATTTT. Combining the CDR3 with reference TRBV11-3 and TRBJ2-3 gives the whole variable domain EAGVVQSPRYKIIEKKQPVAFWCNPISGHNTLYWYLQNLGQGPELLIRYENEEAVDDSQLPKDRFSAERLKGVDSTLKIQPAELGDSAVYLCASSVGARTDTQYFGPGTRLTVL.

The chain carries TRBV2 and TRBJ1-1; 8 positions match TRBD1. The CDR3 consists of 14 residues. The V and J ends lost 4 bases and 6 bases, in that order; junction bases with no gene match: 7. From germline, CDR1 is SNHLY and CDR2 FYNNEI. The CDR3 is CASSVQGVIAEAFF. The CDR3 DNA reads TGTGCCAGCAGTGTACAGGGGGTGATTGCTGAAGCTTTCTTT.

This chain links TRBV9 with TRBJ2-3; D is ambiguous. Trimming pared 0 bases from V and 0 bases from J, leaving 5 bases between. Germline CDR1 SGDLS, CDR2 YYNGEE. CDR3 size: 14 residues. The CDR3 loop reads CASSVEASTDTQYF. Written as DNA, the CDR3 is TGTGCCAGCAGCGTAGAGGCGAGCACAGATACGCAGTATTTT.

The chain couples TRBV9 to TRBJ2-3; TRBD1 might be the D (5 bases). The CDR3 length is 16 residues. Germline CDR1 reads SGDLS; CDR2 reads YYNGEE. The V end lost 4 bases, the J end lost 0 bases, and 15 bases lay between the germline ends. CDR3 sequence: CASSSGGASSTDTQYF. In nucleotides, the CDR3 is TGTGCCAGCAGCTCAGGTGGGGCCTCTAGCACAGATACGCAGTATTTT.

The chain is built from TRBV5-1 and TRBJ2-3; 8 positions match TRBD2. Losses at the gene ends were 2 bases for V and 4 bases for J; bases not matched to a gene: 3. This CDR3 spans 14 amino acids. Germline CDR1 and CDR2: SGHRS and YFSETQ. CDR3 bases: TGCGCCAGCAGCTTTCGGGGGGGCTCAGATACGCAGTATTTT. It translates to CASSFRGGSDTQYF. The entire variable domain, with the rest obtained from reference TRBV5-1 and TRBJ2-3, is as follows: KAGVTQTPRYLIKTRGQQVTLSCSPISGHRSVSWYQQTPGQGLQFLFEYFSETQRNKGNFPGRFSGRQFSNSRSEMNVSTLELGDSALYLCASSFRGGSDTQYFGPGTRLTVL.

This clone was picked up one time. The V and J genes are TRBV2 and TRBJ1-2; D is undetermined. Germline-derived CDR1 and CDR2 are SNHLY and FYNNEI. The CDR3 runs 11 residues. V lost 5 bases and J 8 bases, leaving 9 bases between the germline ends. The CDR3 DNA follows: TGTGCCAGCAGTTCCTTGGGGGGCTACACCTTC. Its translation: CASSSLGGYTF.

The V call is TRBV27, the J call TRBJ1-2; no clear D gene. Germline-derived CDR1 and CDR2 are MNHEY and SMNVEV (reference sequence). V lost 3 bases and J 0 bases, leaving 8 bases between the germline ends. There are 14 residues in the CDR3. In DNA form, the CDR3 reads TGTGCCAGCAGTTTGGTAGGGACTAACTATGGCTACACCTTC. It translates to CASSLVGTNYGYTF.

J is TRBJ1-5 and V is TRBV11-3; D uncertain. Trimming took 1 base from V and 7 from J, leaving 8 bases between them. In germline, CDR1 is SGHNT, CDR2 YENEEA. There are 13 residues in the CDR3. The CDR3 region is CASSLAAGQPQHF. The CDR3 nucleotides read TGTGCCAGCAGCTTAGCGGCTGGACAGCCCCAGCATTTT.

V usage is TRBV28 and J usage is TRBJ1-4, with a tentative D call TRBD1 (5 bases). The CDR3 loop spans 12 amino acids. The germline CDR1 and CDR2 sequences are MDHEN and SYDVKM. V was trimmed by 3 bases and J by 15 bases, leaving 14 bases between them. The DNA for the CDR3 is TGTGCCAGCAGTTTCGCAGACCGGGGCTTGTTTTTT. It translates to CASSFADRGLFF. Filled out from reference TRBV28 and TRBJ1-4, the complete variable domain reads DVKVTQSSRYLVKRTGEKVFLECVQDMDHENMFWYRQDPGLGLRLIYFSYDVKMKEKGDIPEGYSVSREKKERFSLILESASTNQTSMYLCASSFADRGLFFGSGTQLSVL.

The V call is TRBV5-6, the J call TRBJ2-1, with 7 bases aligning to TRBD2. Germline V CDR1 and CDR2: SGHDT, YYEEEE. The J segment lost 6 bases and the V segment lost 6 bases, leaving 15 bases of the junction unmatched. This CDR3 comprises 16 residues. For the CDR3, the DNA is TGTGCCAGCACCCCAAAACGGGGGAGGGGCCTCAATGAGCAGTTCTTC. It translates to CASTPKRGRGLNEQFF.

The gene calls are TRBV5-5 and TRBJ1-2; tentatively, D is TRBD1 (6 bases). The V and J ends lost 4 bases and 4 bases respectively, with 14 bases between them. The CDR3 is made up of 14 amino acids. CDR1 and CDR2 (germline): SGHKS, YYEKEE (reference sequence). The CDR3, as DNA: TGTGCCAGCAGCCCTGAGACAGGATTCTATGGCTACACCTTC. Encoded protein: CASSPETGFYGYTF.